This T cell receptor beta chain was recovered during a study of blood T cell repertoires in COVID-19. CDR3 size: 15 residues. The V gene lost 3 bases and the J gene lost 1 base, with 12 bases spanning the gap. The V gene's germline CDR1 is LNHDA and CDR2 SQIVND (reference sequence). Clones were sequenced by immunoSEQ multiplex PCR, and TCRdb holds only the in-frame ones, with some missing. The sample carries about 400,000 clones, 80% to 90% recorded once. This rearrangement joins TRBV19 to TRBJ1-1; D is unclear. Sample: PBMCs or T cells enriched from blood (not recorded which). The receptor was derived from a woman in her forties or fifties who had recovered from COVID-19. CDR3 amino acids: CASSMYETPNTEAFF. The CDR3 nucleotides are TGTGCCAGTAGTATGTATGAGACACCGAACACTGAAGCTTTCTTT.